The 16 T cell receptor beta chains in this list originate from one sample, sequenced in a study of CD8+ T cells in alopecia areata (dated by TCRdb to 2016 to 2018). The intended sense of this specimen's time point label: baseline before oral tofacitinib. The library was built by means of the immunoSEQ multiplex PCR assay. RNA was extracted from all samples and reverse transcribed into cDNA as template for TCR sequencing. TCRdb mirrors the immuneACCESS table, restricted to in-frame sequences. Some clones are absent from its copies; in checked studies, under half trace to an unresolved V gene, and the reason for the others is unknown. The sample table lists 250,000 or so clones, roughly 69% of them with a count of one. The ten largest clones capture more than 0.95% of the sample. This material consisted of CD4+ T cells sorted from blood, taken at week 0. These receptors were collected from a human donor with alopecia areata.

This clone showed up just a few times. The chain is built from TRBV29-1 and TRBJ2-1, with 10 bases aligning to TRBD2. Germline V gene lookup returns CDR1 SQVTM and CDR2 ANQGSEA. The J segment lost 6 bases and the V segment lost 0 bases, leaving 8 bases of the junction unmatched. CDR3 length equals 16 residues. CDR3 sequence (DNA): TGCAGCGTTGAAGATCTTCGGTCTAGCGGGGGCAATGAGCAGTTCTTC. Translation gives CSVEDLRSSGGNEQFF.

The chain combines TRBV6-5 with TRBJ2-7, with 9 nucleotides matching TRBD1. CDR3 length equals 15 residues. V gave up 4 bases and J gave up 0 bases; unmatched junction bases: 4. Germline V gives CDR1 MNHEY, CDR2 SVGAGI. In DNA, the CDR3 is TGTGCCAGCAGTTCCCCGGGACAGGGCTCCTACGAGCAGTACTTC. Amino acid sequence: CASSSPGQGSYEQYF.

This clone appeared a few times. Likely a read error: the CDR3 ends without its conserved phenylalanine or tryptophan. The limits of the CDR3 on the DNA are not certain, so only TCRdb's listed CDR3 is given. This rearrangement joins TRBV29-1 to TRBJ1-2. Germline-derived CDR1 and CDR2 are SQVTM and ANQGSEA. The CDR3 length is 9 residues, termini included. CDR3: CSVDRAPDL.

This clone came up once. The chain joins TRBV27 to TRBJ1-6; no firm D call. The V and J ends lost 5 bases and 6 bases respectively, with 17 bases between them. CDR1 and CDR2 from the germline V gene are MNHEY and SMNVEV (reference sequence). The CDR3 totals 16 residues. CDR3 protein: CASSRTVRPGNSPLHF. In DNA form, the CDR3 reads TGTGCCAGCAGTAGGACTGTTCGTCCGGGTAATTCACCCCTCCACTTT.

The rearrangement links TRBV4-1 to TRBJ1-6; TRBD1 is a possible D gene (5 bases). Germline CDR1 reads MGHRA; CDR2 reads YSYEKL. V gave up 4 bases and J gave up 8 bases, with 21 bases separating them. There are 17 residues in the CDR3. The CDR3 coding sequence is TGCGCCAGCAGCCCCACACCAGGCCTTTGGGGGGATTCACCCCTCCACTTT. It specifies CASSPTPGLWGDSPLHF.

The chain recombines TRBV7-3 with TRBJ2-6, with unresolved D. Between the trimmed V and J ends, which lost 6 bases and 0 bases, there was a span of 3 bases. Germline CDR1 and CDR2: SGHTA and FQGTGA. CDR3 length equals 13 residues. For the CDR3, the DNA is TGTGCCAGCAGAAACTCTGGGGCCAACGTCCTGACTTTC. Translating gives CASRNSGANVLTF.

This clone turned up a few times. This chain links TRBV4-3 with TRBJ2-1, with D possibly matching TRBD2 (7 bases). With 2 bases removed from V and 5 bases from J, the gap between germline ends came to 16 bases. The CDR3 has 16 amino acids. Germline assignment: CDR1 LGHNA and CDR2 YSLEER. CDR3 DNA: TGCGCCAGCAGCCAATGGGTGGCGGGGGCCAACAATGAGCAGTTCTTC. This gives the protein CASSQWVAGANNEQFF.

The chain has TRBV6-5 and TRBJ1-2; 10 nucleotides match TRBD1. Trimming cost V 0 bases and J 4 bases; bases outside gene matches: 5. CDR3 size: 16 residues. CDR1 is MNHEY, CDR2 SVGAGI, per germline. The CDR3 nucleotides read TGTGCCAGCAGTTACTCGGGACAGGGGCATCTCTATGGCTACACCTTC. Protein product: CASSYSGQGHLYGYTF.

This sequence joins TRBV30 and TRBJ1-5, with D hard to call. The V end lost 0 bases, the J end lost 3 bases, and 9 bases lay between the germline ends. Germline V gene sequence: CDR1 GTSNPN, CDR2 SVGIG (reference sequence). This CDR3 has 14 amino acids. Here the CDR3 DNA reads TGTGCCTGGAGTGTACAAACCGCCAATCAGCCCCAGCATTTT. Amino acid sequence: CAWSVQTANQPQHF.

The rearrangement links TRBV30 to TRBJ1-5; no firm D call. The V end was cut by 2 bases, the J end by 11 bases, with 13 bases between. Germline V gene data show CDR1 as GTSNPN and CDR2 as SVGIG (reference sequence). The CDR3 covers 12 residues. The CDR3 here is CAWSKVAATQHF. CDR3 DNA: TGTGCCTGGAGTAAGGTGGCAGCAACCCAGCATTTT. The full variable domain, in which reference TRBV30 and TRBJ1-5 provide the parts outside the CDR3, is SQTIHQWPATLVQPVGSPLSLECTVEGTSNPNLYWYRQAAGRGLQLLFYSVGIGQISSEVPQNLSASRPQDRQFILSSKKLLLSDSGFYLCAWSKVAATQHFGDGTRLSIL.

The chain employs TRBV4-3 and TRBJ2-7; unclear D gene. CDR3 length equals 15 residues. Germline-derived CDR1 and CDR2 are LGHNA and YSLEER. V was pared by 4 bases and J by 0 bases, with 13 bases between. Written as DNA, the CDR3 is TGCGCCAGCAGCCCAGCCCACAGAAGCTCCTACGAGCAGTACTTC. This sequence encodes CASSPAHRSSYEQYF.

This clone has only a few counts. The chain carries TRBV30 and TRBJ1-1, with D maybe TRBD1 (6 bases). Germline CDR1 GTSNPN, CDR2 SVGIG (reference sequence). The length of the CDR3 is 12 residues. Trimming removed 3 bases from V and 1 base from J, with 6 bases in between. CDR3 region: CAWRTGNTEAFF. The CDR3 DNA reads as TGTGCCTGGAGGACAGGGAACACTGAAGCTTTCTTT.

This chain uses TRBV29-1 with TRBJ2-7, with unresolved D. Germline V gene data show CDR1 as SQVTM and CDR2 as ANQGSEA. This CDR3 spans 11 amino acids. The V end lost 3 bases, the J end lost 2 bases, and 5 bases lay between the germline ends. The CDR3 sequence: CSVDTTYEQYF. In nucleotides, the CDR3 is TGCAGCGTTGACACAACCTACGAGCAGTACTTC.

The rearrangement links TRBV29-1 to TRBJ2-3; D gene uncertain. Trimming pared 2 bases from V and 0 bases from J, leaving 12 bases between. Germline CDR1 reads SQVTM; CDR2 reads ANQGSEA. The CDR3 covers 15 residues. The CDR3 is CSVERQHDSTDTQYF. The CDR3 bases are TGCAGCGTTGAACGTCAGCACGATAGCACAGATACGCAGTATTTT.

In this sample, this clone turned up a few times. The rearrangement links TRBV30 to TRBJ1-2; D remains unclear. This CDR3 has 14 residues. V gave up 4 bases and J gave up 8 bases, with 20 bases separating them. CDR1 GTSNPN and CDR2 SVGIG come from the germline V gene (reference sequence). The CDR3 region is CAWIFSREMAGYTF. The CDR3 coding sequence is TGTGCCTGGATTTTTTCGCGGGAGATGGCAGGCTACACCTTC. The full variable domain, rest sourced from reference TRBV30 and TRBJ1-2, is SQTIHQWPATLVQPVGSPLSLECTVEGTSNPNLYWYRQAAGRGLQLLFYSVGIGQISSEVPQNLSASRPQDRQFILSSKKLLLSDSGFYLCAWIFSREMAGYTFGSGTRLTVV.

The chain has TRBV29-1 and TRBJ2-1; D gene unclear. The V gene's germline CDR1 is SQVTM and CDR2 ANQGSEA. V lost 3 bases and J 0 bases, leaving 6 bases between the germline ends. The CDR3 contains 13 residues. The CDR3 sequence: CSVDQSSYNEQFF. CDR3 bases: TGCAGCGTTGACCAGAGCTCCTACAATGAGCAGTTCTTC.